This T cell receptor beta chain was captured in a study of blood T cell repertoires in COVID-19 (dated by TCRdb to the early 2020s). Study-level background: Samples covering the acute and convalescent phases of COVID-19 were provided by collaborators in the United States, Italy and Spain. The material from the prospective study consisted of cDNA or gDNA derived from T cells, B-cell-depleted T cells, or PBMCs. Subjects who had been exposed to COVID-19, were actively infected with it, or had recovered from it provided the deeply sampled blood TCRbeta repertoires that made up the dataset. A freely available public database, intended as a resource for researchers studying the immune response to SARS-CoV-2, is where the repertoires were released. The samples were drawn from the first 160 participants of the ongoing ImmuneRACE study and from 1,254 subjects provided by 6 global collaborators. The sample metadata nearly always contained a de-identified subject ID, COVID-19 status, age in years and sex. Where HLA class I and class II types were available, the types were taken from metadata supplied by the sample provider, not from assay-based typing.

TCRbeta CDR3 regions were amplified from genomic DNA using the immunoSEQ Assay, a bias-controlled multiplex PCR. The paper's data handling went like this. The number of nucleated cells in each sample was estimated by amplification of reference gene primers within the assay. To quantify the absolute abundance of each unique TCRbeta CDR3 rearrangement, sequence reads were collapsed and filtered. For each sample, productive Simpson clonality was calculated as the square root of Simpson's diversity index across productive rearrangements. In TCRdb, the immuneACCESS table is reduced to in-frame sequences with V and J assigned. These tables do not hold every clone; where another copy was compared, an unresolved V gene accounts for under half, and the others remain unexplained. The DNA was the basis for D and trimming; V, J and clone size are from that table. The sample records more than 100,000 clones, 86% of which are singletons. The ten largest clones add up to about 4.5% of the sample.

The junction shows trimming of 0 bases on V and 5 bases on J, and the gene matches do not reach 12 bases of it. From its cysteine to its phenylalanine, the CDR3 spans 18 amino acids. Only the CDR3 DNA is retained, 54 bases long and in frame from the first base. Via the germline V gene, CDR1 is ENHRY and CDR2 SYGVKD. Overall results and qualifications from the work: The amount of clinical and demographic metadata varied by source and participant and was provided uncurated.

Each collaborating institution followed its own protocols to collect whole blood in K2EDTA tubes. For TCRbeta analysis, collaborators shipped samples in one of three forms: frozen whole blood, isolated PBMCs, or DNA extracted from either of those sample types. A remark on this clone: Which antigen it targets is not known. Base qualities were left out, and no much larger clone turns up one base away.

Sequenced: peripheral blood. The source of this sequence is a man aged 35 to 55 with acute or convalescent COVID-19. The rearranged segments are TRBV10-3 and TRBJ1-3; TRBD1 aligns with 8 central bases. The nucleotide sequence is TGTGCCATCAGTGAGTCGGGCAGACAGGGGTCTCTCCGAAACACCATATATTTT. Its protein product is CAISESGRQGSLRNTIYF.